The entry below describes one TCR beta chain. Its antigen is unidentified. At the deep level, the assay was run. It was approximately 0.2 ug DNA, around 32,000 T cell genomes, that sorted-subset replicate PCRs used. Clones were sequenced by immunoSEQ multiplex PCR, and TCRdb holds only the in-frame ones, with some missing. The table includes around 690,000 clones, roughly 88% detected once. This entry belongs to a study of shared clonotypes between healthy human individuals. Trimming removed 6 bases from V and 5 bases from J; junction bases left unmatched: 11. Germline CDR1 MNHNS, CDR2 SASEGT. This CDR3 region has 15 residues. Whole-study results and caveats: Researchers sampled only blood; tissue repertoires likely differ.

V and J are TRBV6-1 and TRBJ2-5, with 8 bases identical to TRBD2. The sample was memory CD8+ T cells from PBMCs. Subset described: CD45RO+ cells pooled with CCR7-negative TemRA cells. The source of this sequence is a man younger than 35 in good health. Some clones in this sample may be carry-over from other donors' samples. In nucleotides, the CDR3 is TGTGCCAGCAGGAGTTTAGCGGGAATCTGGGAGACCCAGTACTTC. This encodes CASRSLAGIWETQYF.